This T cell receptor beta chain appears in the sequencing data of a study of blood T cell repertoires in COVID-19. TCRdb's table, derived via immunoSEQ multiplex PCR, lists solely in-frame clones and lacks some. Here the sample spans hundreds of thousands of clones, nearly 90% being singletons. Exposed volunteers were people who met a COVID-19 case within 2 weeks before study entry. Germline V lookup: CDR1 SGHNT, CDR2 YENEEA. CDR3 size: 14 residues. V was trimmed by 2 bases and J by 0 bases, leaving 5 bases between them. This clone was seen once. Sequencing was performed on PBMCs or T cells enriched from blood (not recorded which). The source of this sequence is a man aged 25 to 45 who had been exposed to COVID-19. The chain has TRBV11-3 and TRBJ2-1; D unresolved. The CDR3 is CASSLHSSYNEQFF. The DNA of the CDR3 is TGTGCCAGCAGCTTACACTCCTCCTACAATGAGCAGTTCTTC.